The 16 T cell receptor beta chains below come from one sample, sequenced in a study of response to subunit inactivated influenza vaccine. A single record per CDR3 protein comes from TCRdb applying MiXCR to the RT-PCR reads. The sample contains about 610,000 distinct CDR3 sequences, around 15% of which appear only once. Sequencing used PBMCs from blood, obtained 12 days after vaccination. Receptor source: a man between 50 and 59 years old who received an inactivated influenza vaccine.

The V call is TRBV21-1, the J call TRBJ2-7; no DNA check was done on the table's D call, TRBD1. TRBV21-1 is annotated as a pseudogene. CDR3 length: 17 amino acids. The CDR3 DNA reads TGTGCCAGCAGCAAAGGGGAGGAGGGACAGGGAGGCGGCGAGCAGTACTTC. Its translation: CASSKGEEGQGGGEQYF.

This clonotype was found a few times. The chain employs TRBV20-1 and TRBJ1-6; 8 bases match TRBD1. J was trimmed by 3 bases and V by 3 bases; bases with no gene match: 1. The CDR3 sequence is 14 residues long. Germline V gene sequence: CDR1 DFQATT, CDR2 SNEGSKA (reference sequence). In DNA form, the CDR3 reads TGCAGTGCTAGTGACAGGGGCTATAATTCACCCCTCCACTTT. It codes for CSASDRGYNSPLHF.

The table lists this clonotype with a few counts. This sequence joins TRBV4-3 and TRBJ1-4, with D possibly matching TRBD1 (6 bases). Per the germline V gene, CDR1 is LGHNA and CDR2 is YSLEER. The ends were cut back, 4 bases at V and 6 bases at J, with 12 bases in the middle. The CDR3 has 14 residues. For the CDR3, the DNA is TGCGCCAGCAGCCGAGGACAGCCGGATGAAAAACTGTTTTTT. The encoded protein is CASSRGQPDEKLFF.

At least ten counts were recorded for this clonotype. The gene calls are TRBV4-2 and TRBJ2-3; 13 bases are shared with TRBD2. V was pared by 1 base and J by 11 bases, with 12 bases of the junction left unmatched. The CDR3 length is 17 residues. The germline gives CDR1 LGHNA, CDR2 YNFKEQ. CDR3 sequence: CASSQVGTGTSGIGQYF. Written as DNA, the CDR3 is TGTGCCAGCAGCCAAGTGGGAACCGGGACTAGCGGGATTGGGCAGTATTTT.

CDR3 sequence (DNA): TGCAGTGCTACAACTACGACCGGGCCCCTAGCTTACTTC. Translation gives CSATTTTGPLAYF. The chain recombines TRBV20-1 with TRBJ2-4; tentative D call: TRBD2 (5 bases). Germline CDR1 and CDR2: DFQATT and SNEGSKA (reference sequence). The CDR3 is 13 amino acids. Trimming stripped 4 bases from V and 16 bases from J, with 23 bases between.

This clonotype was counted many times. The V and J genes are TRBV29-1 and TRBJ1-2; 7 nucleotides line up with TRBD1. The CDR3 covers 12 residues. CDR1 is SQVTM and CDR2 is ANQGSEA in the germline V gene. J gave up 7 bases and V 7 bases, and 9 bases lay outside the gene matches. The CDR3 protein is CSGTDRASGYTF. The CDR3 nucleotides are TGCAGCGGGACCGACAGGGCATCTGGCTACACCTTC.

The V gene is TRBV4-3, the J gene TRBJ1-2; 7 bases are a match to TRBD1. From germline, CDR1 is LGHNA and CDR2 YSLEER. The V segment lost 3 bases and the J segment 6 bases; nucleotides outside the gene matches: 4. The CDR3 covers 13 residues. The CDR3 coding sequence is TGCGCCAGCAGCCACCGACAGGGCGATGGCTACACCTTC. It codes for CASSHRQGDGYTF.

The sample holds a few counts of this clonotype. The chain links TRBV3-1 to TRBJ2-7; D gene unclear. Germline assignment: CDR1 LGHDT and CDR2 YNNKEL (reference sequence). The CDR3 sequence is 15 residues long. V lost 2 bases, J lost 5 bases, and 16 bases lay in between. CDR3 coding DNA: TGTGCCAGCAGCCAAAGTAAAGGTTTGAAGGACGAGCAGTACTTC. This encodes CASSQSKGLKDEQYF.

In its sample, this clonotype was seen many times. The chain employs TRBV29-1 and TRBJ1-1; 11 bases fit TRBD1. The CDR3 consists of 15 residues. In germline, CDR1 is SQVTM, CDR2 ANQGSEA. V trimming: 4 bases; J trimming: 3 bases; junction bases outside the gene matches: 7. CDR3 DNA sequence: TGCAGCGTTGGAGGGACAGGGGGTTGGGACACTGAAGCTTTCTTT. Its translation: CSVGGTGGWDTEAFF.

This clonotype has just a few counts. The rearrangement links TRBV6-1 to TRBJ2-3; D is uncertain. CDR1 MNHNS and CDR2 SASEGT come from the germline V gene. The CDR3 runs 15 residues. V shed 4 bases and J shed 4 bases, with 15 bases lying between them. The CDR3 protein is CASSVSDGRADTQYF. CDR3 nucleotides: TGTGCCAGCAGTGTATCGGACGGAAGGGCAGATACGCAGTATTTT.

This clonotype occurred a few times. V gene TRBV7-9 combines with J gene TRBJ2-7; D assignment may be TRBD1 or TRBD2 (5 bases each). The germline CDR1 and CDR2 sequences are SEHNR and FQNEAQ (reference sequence). V lost 1 base to trimming and J lost 5 bases, with 15 bases between them. This CDR3 comprises 15 residues. CDR3 sequence: CASSLVGPRAHEQYF. The CDR3 DNA reads as TGTGCCAGCAGCTTAGTGGGACCCAGGGCCCACGAGCAGTACTTC.

The chain carries TRBV4-1 and TRBJ1-1, with D possibly matching TRBD1 (6 bases). CDR1 MGHRA and CDR2 YSYEKL come from the germline V gene. This CDR3 has 16 residues. The V gene lost 0 bases and the J gene lost 0 bases, with 11 bases spanning the gap. This chain's CDR3 is CASSQEWGAMNTEAFF. The CDR3 nucleotides read TGCGCCAGCAGCCAAGAGTGGGGGGCGATGAACACTGAAGCTTTCTTT.

The chain couples TRBV20-1 to TRBJ2-1; 7 nucleotides line up with TRBD1. The trim removed 6 bases at V and 1 base at J, leaving 3 bases unmatched. The CDR3 is made up of 13 amino acids. Germline CDR1 is DFQATT and CDR2 is SNEGSKA (reference sequence). The CDR3 loop is CSAGTESYNEQFF. In DNA, the CDR3 is TGCAGTGCCGGGACAGAGTCCTACAATGAGCAGTTCTTC.

This clonotype was counted ten times or more. J is TRBJ2-5 and V is TRBV5-5, with no clear D. V gave up 0 bases and J gave up 0 bases, with 9 bases separating them. Germline V gene data show CDR1 as SGHKS and CDR2 as YYEKEE (reference sequence). CDR3 length: 15 residues. The CDR3 bases are TGTGCCAGCAGCTTGGAACTCTTCTACCAAGAGACCCAGTACTTC. It is translated as CASSLELFYQETQYF.

The gene calls are TRBV6-6 and TRBJ2-5; D is possibly TRBD1 or TRBD2 (5 bases each). Trimming took off 5 bases at V and 2 bases at J, with 9 bases between the two ends. This CDR3 is 13 amino acids long. In germline, CDR1 is MNHNY, CDR2 SVGAGI (reference sequence). The CDR3 nucleotides are TGTGCCAGCAGTGGGACGGATCAAGAGACCCAGTACTTC. It specifies CASSGTDQETQYF.

The rearrangement links TRBV20-1 to TRBJ1-1, with D tentatively TRBD1 (6 bases). The CDR3 is made up of 13 amino acids. The V end was cut by 3 bases, the J end by 1 base, with 9 bases between. The germline CDR1 and CDR2 sequences are DFQATT and SNEGSKA (reference sequence). DNA for the CDR3: TGCAGTGCTAGTCCGGGGGCGAACACTGAAGCTTTCTTT. It translates to CSASPGANTEAFF.